This T cell receptor (beta chain) was sequenced during a study of CD8+ T cells in alopecia areata (dated by TCRdb to between 2018 and 2020). With respect to the entire study: High-throughput TCRbeta sequencing was used to examine T cell clonal expansion in alopecia areata in both the C3H/HeJ mouse model and human patients. On the human side, TCRbeta sequencing was run on scalp tissue and on sorted CD4+ and CD8+ peripheral blood T cells from healthy controls and from alopecia areata patients with either patchy or totalis/universalis disease. Clonality in the scalp was compared among normal scalp (n=4), patchy alopecia areata scalp (n=8), and alopecia totalis/universalis scalp (n=8). RNA was obtained with the PAXgene miRNA kit for fixed scalp, the miRNeasy kit for PBMCs, and the RNeasy kit for mouse skin. immunoSEQ multiplex PCR using 35 Vbeta forward primers and 13 Jbeta reverse primers was used to amplify TCRbeta CDR3 regions. Broad study findings and their caveats: Shared TCR sequences between patients were less evident than in mice, which may be partly attributable to HLA diversity in the patient population. Unlike mouse skin, where gammadelta T cells dominate, normal human skin contains resident alphabeta T cells that get sequenced too, which complicates analysis of the scalp TCR repertoire. Compared with normal scalp, lesional scalp, particularly in alopecia totalis/universalis, had higher clonality and more expanded CD8+ clones, which suggests antigenic drive.

Receptors were amplified or captured by the immunoSEQ multiplex PCR assay. For TCR sequencing, RNA was extracted from every sample and reverse transcribed into cDNA to serve as template. SuperScript III was used to make first-strand cDNA, primed with a 2:1 mix of oligo-dT and random hexamers. Amplification bias was assessed with a synthetic immune receptor repertoire, and residual bias was removed computationally. The original methods were these. Raw reads were preprocessed to remove errors, and CDR3 was defined by IMGT conventions from the conserved cysteine to phenylalanine. Clonality was computed by normalizing Shannon entropy by log2 of the number of productive unique TCRs and subtracting the result from 1. Whether scalp clones were CD4 or CD8 was inferred by matching scalp TCRbeta sequences against CD4 and CD8 repertoires sorted from blood. TCRdb mirrors the immuneACCESS table, restricted to in-frame sequences. Some clones are absent from its copies; in checked studies, under half trace to an unresolved V gene, and the reason for the others is unknown. V and J calls and clone size are as listed in that table; D and trimming were resolved from the DNA. Counted in this sample were under 30,000 clones; around 53% of them appeared once. Together, the top ten hold under 35% of the sample.

V drops 5 bases and J drops 1 base, leaving 12 bases in between. There are 15 amino acids in the CDR3, from cysteine to phenylalanine inclusive. Left in the record is the CDR3 DNA by itself, 45 bases read in frame from the first base. CDR1 LNHDA and CDR2 SQIVND are derived from the germline V gene (reference sequence). Points on this clone: Its antigen is unknown. No qualities accompany the bases; no much larger clone lies one base away.

Lesional scalp punch biopsies and peripheral blood were collected from alopecia areata patients. After PBMCs were isolated by density centrifugation and stained for CD3, CD4 and CD8, a FACSAria was used to sort CD4+ and CD8+ T cells. As part of a multicenter biomarker study, untreated alopecia areata patients were recruited. Blood CD8+ T cells from 4 to 6 biomarker-study patients were further sorted into NKG2D-low and NKG2D-high fractions. This TCR was recovered from a human donor with alopecia areata. Sequencing was done on a sample of NKG2D-high CD8+ T cells sorted from blood. The cell subset or site label here, explained by the study, means: sorted CD8+ NKG2D-high blood T cells. The chain employs TRBV19 and TRBJ2-1; no D gene is confidently identified. CDR3 reads: CASSSSSGSYNEQFF. The sequenced DNA: TGTGCCAGTAGTTCTTCCTCAGGTTCCTACAATGAGCAGTTCTTC.